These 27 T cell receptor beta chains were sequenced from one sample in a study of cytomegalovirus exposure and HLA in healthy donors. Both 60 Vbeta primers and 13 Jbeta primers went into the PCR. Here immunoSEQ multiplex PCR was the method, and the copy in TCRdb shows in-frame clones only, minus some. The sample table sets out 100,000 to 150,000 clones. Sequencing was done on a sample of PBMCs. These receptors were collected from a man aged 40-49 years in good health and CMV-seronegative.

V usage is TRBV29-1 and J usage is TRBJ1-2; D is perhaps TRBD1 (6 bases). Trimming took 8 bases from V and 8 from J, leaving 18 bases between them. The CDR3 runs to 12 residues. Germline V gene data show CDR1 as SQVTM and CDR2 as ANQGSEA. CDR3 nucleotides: TGCAGCATTGGGAAAACAGGGAAAGGCTACACCTTC. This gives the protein CSIGKTGKGYTF.

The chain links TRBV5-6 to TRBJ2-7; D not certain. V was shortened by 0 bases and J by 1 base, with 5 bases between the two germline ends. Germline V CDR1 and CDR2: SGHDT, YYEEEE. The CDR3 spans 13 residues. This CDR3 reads CASSLARSYEQYF. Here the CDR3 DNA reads TGTGCCAGCAGCTTGGCGCGGTCCTACGAGCAGTACTTC.

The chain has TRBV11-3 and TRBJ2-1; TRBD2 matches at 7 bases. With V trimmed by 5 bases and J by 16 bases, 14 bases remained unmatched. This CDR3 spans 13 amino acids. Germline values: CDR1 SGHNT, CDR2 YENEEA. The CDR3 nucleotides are TGTGCCAGCAGCCCGATTTTGGGAGGGCCACCCTTCTTC. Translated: CASSPILGGPPFF.

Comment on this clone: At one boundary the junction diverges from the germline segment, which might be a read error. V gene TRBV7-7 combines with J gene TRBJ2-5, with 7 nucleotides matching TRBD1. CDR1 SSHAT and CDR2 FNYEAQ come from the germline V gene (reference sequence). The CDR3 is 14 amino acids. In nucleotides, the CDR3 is TGTGCTAGCAGCTTAGCAGGGGGTGCGGAGACCCAGTACTTC. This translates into CASSLAGGAETQYF.

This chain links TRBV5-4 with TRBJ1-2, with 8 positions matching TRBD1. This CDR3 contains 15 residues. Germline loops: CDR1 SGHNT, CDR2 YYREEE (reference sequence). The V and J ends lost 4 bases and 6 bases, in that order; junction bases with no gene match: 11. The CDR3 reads CASSRRAQGANGYTF. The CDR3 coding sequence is TGTGCCAGCAGCCGACGAGCTCAGGGGGCGAATGGCTACACCTTC. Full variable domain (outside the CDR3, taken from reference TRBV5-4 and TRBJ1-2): ETGVTQSPTHLIKTRGQQVTLRCSSQSGHNTVSWYQQALGQGPQFIFQYYREEENGRGNFPPRFSGLQFPNYSSELNVNALELDDSALYLCASSRRAQGANGYTFGSGTRLTVV.

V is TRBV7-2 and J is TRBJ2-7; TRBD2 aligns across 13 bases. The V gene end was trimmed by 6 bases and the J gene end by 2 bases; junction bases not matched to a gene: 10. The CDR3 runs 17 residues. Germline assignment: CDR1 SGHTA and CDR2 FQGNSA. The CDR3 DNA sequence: TGTGCCAGCAGTTCTTCTGAACTAGCGGGAGGGACCTACGAGCAGTACTTC. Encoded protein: CASSSSELAGGTYEQYF.

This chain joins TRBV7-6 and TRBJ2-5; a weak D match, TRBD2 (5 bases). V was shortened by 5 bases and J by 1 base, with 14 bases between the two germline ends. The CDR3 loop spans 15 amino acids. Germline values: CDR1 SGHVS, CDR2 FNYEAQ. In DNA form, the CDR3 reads TGTGCCAGCAGCGCCATGGGCGGGCTCCAAGAGACCCAGTACTTC. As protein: CASSAMGGLQETQYF.

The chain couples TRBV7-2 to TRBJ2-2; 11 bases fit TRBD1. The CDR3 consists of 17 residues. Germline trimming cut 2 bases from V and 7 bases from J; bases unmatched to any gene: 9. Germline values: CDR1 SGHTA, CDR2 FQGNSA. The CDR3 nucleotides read TGTGCCAGCAGCTTAAGAGGACAGGGGGCAGGTATCGGGGAGCTGTTTTTT. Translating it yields CASSLRGQGAGIGELFF.

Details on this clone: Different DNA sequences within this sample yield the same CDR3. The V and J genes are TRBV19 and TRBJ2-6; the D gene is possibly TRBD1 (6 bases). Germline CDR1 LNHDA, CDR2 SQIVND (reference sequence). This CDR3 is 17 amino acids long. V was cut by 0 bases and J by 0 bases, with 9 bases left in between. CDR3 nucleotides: TGTGCCAGTAGTATAGATCGAGGGGGCTCTGGGGCCAACGTCCTGACTTTC. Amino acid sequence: CASSIDRGGSGANVLTF.

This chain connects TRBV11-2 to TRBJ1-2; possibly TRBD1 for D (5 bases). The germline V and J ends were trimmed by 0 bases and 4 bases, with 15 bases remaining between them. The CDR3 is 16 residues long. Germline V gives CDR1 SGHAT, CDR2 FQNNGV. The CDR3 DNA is TGTGCCAGCAGCTTAGATTCGGTAGGGGCTGGCTATGGCTACACCTTC. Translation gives CASSLDSVGAGYGYTF.

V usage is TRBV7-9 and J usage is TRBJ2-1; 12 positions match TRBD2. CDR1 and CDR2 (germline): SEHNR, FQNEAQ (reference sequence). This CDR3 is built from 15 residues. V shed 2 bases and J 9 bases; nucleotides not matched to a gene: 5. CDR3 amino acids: CASSLKSSGRGEQFF. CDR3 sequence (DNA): TGTGCCAGCAGCTTAAAATCTAGCGGGAGGGGTGAGCAGTTCTTC.

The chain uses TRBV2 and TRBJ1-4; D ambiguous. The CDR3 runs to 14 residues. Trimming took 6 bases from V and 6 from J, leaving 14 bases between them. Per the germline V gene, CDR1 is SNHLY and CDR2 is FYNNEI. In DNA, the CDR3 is TGTGCCAGCAGACCCACTTTGCTCCATGAAAAACTGTTTTTT. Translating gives CASRPTLLHEKLFF.

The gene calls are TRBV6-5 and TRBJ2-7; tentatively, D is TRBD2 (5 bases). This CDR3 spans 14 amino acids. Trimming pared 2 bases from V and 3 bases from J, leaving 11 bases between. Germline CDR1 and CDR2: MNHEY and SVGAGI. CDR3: CASSYAGDDYEQYF. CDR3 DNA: TGTGCCAGCAGTTACGCGGGCGACGACTACGAGCAGTACTTC.

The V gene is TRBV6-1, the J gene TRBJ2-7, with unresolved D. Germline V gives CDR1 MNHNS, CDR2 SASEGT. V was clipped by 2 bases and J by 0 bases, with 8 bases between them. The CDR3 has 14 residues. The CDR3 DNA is TGTGCCAGCAGTGAATCTGGCAGCTCCTACGAGCAGTACTTC. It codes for CASSESGSSYEQYF.

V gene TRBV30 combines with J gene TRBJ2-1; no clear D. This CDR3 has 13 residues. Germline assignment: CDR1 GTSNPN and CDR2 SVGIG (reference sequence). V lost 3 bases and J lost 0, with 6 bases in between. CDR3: CAWSRGSYNEQFF. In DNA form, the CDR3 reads TGTGCCTGGAGCCGAGGCTCCTACAATGAGCAGTTCTTC.

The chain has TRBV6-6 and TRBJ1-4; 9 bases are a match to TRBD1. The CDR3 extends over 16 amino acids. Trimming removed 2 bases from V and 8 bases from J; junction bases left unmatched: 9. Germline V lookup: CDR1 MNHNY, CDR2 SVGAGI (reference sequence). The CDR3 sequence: CASSYVPDRGLEKLFF. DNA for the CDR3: TGTGCCAGCAGTTACGTCCCGGACAGGGGTTTGGAAAAACTGTTTTTT.

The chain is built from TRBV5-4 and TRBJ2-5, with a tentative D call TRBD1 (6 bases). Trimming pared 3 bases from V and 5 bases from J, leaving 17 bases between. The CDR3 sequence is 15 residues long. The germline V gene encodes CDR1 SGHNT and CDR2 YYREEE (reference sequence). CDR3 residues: CASSYFDRLKETQYF. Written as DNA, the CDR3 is TGTGCCAGCAGCTACTTCGACAGGCTAAAGGAGACCCAGTACTTC.

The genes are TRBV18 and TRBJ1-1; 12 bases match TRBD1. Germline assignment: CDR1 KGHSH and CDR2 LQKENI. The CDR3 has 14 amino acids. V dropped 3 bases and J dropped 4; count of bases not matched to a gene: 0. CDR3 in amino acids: CASSPGQGATEAFF. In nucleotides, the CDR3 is TGTGCCAGCTCACCGGGACAGGGGGCCACTGAAGCTTTCTTT.

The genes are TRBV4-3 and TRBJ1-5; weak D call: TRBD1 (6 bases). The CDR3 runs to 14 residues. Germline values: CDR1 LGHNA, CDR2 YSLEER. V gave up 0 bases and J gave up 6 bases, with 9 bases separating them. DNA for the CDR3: TGCGCCAGCAGCCAAGAGTCAGGGGCTCAGCCCCAGCATTTT. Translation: CASSQESGAQPQHF.

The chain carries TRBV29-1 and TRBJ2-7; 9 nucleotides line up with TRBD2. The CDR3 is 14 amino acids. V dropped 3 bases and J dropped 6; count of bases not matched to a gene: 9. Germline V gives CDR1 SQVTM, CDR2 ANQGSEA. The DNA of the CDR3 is TGCAGCGTTGAGAATAGCGGGAGATTAGGCGAGCAGTACTTC. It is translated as CSVENSGRLGEQYF.

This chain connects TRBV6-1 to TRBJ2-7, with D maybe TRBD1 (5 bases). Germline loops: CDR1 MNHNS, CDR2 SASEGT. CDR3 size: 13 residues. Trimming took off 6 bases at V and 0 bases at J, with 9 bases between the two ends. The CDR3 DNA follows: TGTGCCAGCAGAACCCAGGGCTCCTACGAGCAGTACTTC. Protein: CASRTQGSYEQYF.

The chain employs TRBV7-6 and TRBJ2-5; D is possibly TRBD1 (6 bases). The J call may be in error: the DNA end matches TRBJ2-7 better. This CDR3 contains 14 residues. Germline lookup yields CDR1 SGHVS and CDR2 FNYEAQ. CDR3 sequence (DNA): TGTGCCAGCAGCTTAGTAGGGACATCTTACGAGCAGTACTTC. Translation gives CASSLVGTSYEQYF.

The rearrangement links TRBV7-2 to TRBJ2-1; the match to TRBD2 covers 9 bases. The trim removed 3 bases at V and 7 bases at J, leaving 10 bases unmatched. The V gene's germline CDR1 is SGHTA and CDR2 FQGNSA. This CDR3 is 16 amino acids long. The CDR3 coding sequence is TGTGCCAGCAGCTTCAGAGCGATGCTAGCGGGAAATGAGCAGTTCTTC. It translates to CASSFRAMLAGNEQFF.

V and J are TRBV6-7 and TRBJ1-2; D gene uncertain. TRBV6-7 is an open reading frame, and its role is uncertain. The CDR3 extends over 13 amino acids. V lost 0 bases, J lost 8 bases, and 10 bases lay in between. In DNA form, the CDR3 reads TGTGCCAGCAGTTACTCCAAAAGCCAAGGCTACACCTTC. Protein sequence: CASSYSKSQGYTF.

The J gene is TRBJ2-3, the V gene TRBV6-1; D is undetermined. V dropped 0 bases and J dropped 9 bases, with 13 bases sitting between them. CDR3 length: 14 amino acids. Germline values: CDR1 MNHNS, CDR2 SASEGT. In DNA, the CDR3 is TGTGCCAGCAGTGAAGCGCAAAGCCTAAGCACGCAGTATTTT. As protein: CASSEAQSLSTQYF.

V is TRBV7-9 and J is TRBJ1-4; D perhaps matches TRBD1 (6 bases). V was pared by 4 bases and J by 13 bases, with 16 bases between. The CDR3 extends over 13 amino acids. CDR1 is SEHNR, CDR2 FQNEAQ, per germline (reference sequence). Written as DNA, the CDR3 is TGTGCCAGCAGCTCGGACCCGGGGGGCTTACTGTTTTTT. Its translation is CASSSDPGGLLFF.

The DNA for the CDR3 is TGCGCCAGCAGTCGAGGACGAGGTGGGAGCTCCTACAATGAGCAGTTCTTC. Translated, it gives CASSRGRGGSSYNEQFF. The genes are TRBV5-1 and TRBJ2-1, with D possibly matching TRBD2 (5 bases). The germline gives CDR1 SGHRS, CDR2 YFSETQ. V lost 5 bases to trimming and J lost 0 bases, with 18 bases between them. This CDR3 has 17 residues.